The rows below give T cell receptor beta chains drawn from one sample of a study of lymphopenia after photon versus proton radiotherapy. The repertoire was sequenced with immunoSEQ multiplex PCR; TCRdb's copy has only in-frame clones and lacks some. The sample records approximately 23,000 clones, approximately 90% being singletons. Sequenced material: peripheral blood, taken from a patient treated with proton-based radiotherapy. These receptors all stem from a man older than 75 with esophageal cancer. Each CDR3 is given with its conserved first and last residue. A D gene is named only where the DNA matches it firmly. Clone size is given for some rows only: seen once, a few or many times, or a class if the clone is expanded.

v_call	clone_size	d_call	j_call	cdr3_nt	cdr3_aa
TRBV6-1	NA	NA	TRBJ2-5	TGTGCCAGCAGTGAAGCGCGCAGAGCGCAAGAGACCCAGTACTTC	CASSEARRAQETQYF
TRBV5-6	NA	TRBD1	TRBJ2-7	TGTGCCAGCAGCTTGGCGCGACAGGGCAACTACGAGCAGTACTTC	CASSLARQGNYEQYF
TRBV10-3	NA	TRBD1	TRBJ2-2	TGTGCCATCAGTGAGCGGCCCGGGACAGTTAACACCGGGGAGCTGTTTTTT	CAISERPGTVNTGELFF
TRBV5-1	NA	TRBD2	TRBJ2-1	TGCGCCAGCAGCCTAGGGACTAGCGGGAGGGTACTCGATGAGCAGTTCTTC	CASSLGTSGRVLDEQFF
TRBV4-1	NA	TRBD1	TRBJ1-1	TGCGCCAGCAGCCCAAGGACAGGGGGTGACACTGAAGCTTTCTTT	CASSPRTGGDTEAFF
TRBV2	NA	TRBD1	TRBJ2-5	TGTGCCAGCAAGCCGTGGACAGGGGCCGGGGAGACCCAGTACTTC	CASKPWTGAGETQYF
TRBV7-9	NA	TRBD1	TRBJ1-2	TGTGCCAGCAGCCAGGGGCAGGGGGCGGAAGGCTACACCTTC	CASSQGQGAEGYTF
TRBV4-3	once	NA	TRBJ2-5	TGCGCCAGCAGCCAAGAAGTCAGCCAAGAGACCCAGTACTTC	CASSQEVSQETQYF
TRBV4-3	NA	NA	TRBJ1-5	TGCGCCAGCAGCCAAGATAGCAATCAGCCCCAGCATTTT	CASSQDSNQPQHF
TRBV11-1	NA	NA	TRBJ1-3	TGTGCCAGCGTACGGACCTCTGGAAACACCATATATTTT	CASVRTSGNTIYF
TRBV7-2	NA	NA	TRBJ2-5	TGTGCCAGCAGCTTAGATCGGGGTAGGGAGACCCAGTACTTC	CASSLDRGRETQYF
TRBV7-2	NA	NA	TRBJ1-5	TGTGCCAGCAGCCGGACAGCCTTTAGCAATCAGCCCCAGCATTTT	CASSRTAFSNQPQHF
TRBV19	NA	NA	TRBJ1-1	TGTGCCAGTAGTATCTGGTTGGCGAACACTGAAGCTTTCTTT	CASSIWLANTEAFF
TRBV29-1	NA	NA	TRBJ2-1	TGCAGCGTACGACTACCCGGGTTGGGTGAGCAGTTCTTC	CSVRLPGLGEQFF
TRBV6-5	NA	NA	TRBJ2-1	TGTGCCAGCAGTTACAGGTCCGGCAATGAGCAGTTCTTC	CASSYRSGNEQFF
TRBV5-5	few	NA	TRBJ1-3	TGTGCCAGCAGCCCTGGGGACGGTCGAAACACCATATATTTT	CASSPGDGRNTIYF
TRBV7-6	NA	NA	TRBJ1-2	TGTGCCAGCAGCTTGGGAGATTTCTATGGCTACACCTTC	CASSLGDFYGYTF
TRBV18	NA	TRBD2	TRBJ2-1	TGTGCCAGCTCACCTGTAGCGGGCTCCTACAATGAGCAGTTCTTC	CASSPVAGSYNEQFF
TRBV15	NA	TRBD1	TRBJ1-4	TGTGCCACCAGCAGAGATCGCCTCAGGGGGCGGACTAATGAAAAACTGTTTTTT	CATSRDRLRGRTNEKLFF
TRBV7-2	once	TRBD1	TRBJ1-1	TGTGCCAGCACCAAGGACAGGGCGGACACTGAAGCTTTCTTT	CASTKDRADTEAFF
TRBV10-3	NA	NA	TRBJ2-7	TGTGCCATCAACGGGGGACACTCCTACGAGCAGTACTTC	CAINGGHSYEQYF
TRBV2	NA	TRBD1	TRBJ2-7	TGTGCCATCGCCGGGACAGGGTCACCCGAGCAGTACTTC	CAIAGTGSPEQYF
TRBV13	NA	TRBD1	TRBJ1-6	TGTGCCAGCAGCGACCGACCGGGACAGGGGTATTCACCCCTCCACTTT	CASSDRPGQGYSPLHF
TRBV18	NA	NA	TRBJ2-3	TGTGCCAGCTCATCCCCCGTAGGAGTAGACCAAGATACGCAGTATTTT	CASSSPVGVDQDTQYF